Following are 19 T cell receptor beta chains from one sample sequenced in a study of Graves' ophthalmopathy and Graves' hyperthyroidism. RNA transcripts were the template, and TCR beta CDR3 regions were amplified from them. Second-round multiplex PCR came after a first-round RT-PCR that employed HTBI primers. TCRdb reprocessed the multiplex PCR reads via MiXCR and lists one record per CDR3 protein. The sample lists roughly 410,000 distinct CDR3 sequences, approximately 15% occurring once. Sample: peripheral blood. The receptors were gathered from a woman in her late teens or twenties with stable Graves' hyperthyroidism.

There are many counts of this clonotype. CDR3 nucleotide sequence: TGTGCCAGCAGCGTAGCGCGGGGCATGAACACTGAAGCTTTCTTT. Translation gives CASSVARGMNTEAFF. V usage is TRBV9 and J usage is TRBJ1-1; weak D call: TRBD1 (5 bases). The germline gives CDR1 SGDLS, CDR2 YYNGEE. Between the trimmed V and J ends, which lost 0 bases and 0 bases, there was a span of 9 bases. The CDR3 is made up of 15 amino acids.

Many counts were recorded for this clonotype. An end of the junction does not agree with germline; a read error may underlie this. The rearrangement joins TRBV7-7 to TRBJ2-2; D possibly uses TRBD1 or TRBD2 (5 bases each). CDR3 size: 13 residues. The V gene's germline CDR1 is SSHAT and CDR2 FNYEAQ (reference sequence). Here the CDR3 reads CASSPGGTGELFF. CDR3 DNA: TGTGCTAGCAGCCCTGGGGGTACCGGGGAGCTGTTTTTT.

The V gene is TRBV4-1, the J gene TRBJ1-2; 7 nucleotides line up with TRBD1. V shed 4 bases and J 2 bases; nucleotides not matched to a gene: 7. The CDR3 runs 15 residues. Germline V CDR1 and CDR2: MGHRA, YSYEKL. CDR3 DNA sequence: TGCGCCAGCAGCCCCTGGACAGGTAGAAACTATGGCTACACCTTC. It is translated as CASSPWTGRNYGYTF.

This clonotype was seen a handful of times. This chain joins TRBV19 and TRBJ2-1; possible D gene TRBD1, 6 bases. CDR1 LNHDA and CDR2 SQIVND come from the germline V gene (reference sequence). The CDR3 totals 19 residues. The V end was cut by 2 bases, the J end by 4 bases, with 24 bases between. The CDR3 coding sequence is TGTGCCAGTAGTATAACCCCCATACAGGGACCAAGGTTGTACAATGAGCAGTTCTTC. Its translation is CASSITPIQGPRLYNEQFF. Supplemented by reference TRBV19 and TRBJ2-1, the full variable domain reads DGGITQSPKYLFRKEGQNVTLSCEQNLNHDAMYWYRQDPGQGLRLIYYSQIVNDFQKGDIAEGYSVSREKKESFPLTVTSAQKNPTAFYLCASSITPIQGPRLYNEQFFGPGTRLTVL.

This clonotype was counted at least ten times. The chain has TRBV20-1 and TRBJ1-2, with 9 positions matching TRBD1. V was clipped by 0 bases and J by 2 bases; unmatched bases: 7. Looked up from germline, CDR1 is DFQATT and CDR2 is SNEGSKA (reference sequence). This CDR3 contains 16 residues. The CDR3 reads CSARDRGTGLNYGYTF. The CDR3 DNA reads TGCAGTGCTAGAGATCGGGGGACAGGGTTGAACTATGGCTACACCTTC.

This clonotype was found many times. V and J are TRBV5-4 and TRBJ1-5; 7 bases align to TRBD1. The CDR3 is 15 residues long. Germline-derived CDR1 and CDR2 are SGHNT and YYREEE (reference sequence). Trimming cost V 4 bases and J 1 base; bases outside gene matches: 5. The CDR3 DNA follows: TGTGCCAGCAGCCCCGGGACAGAGAGCAATCAGCCCCAGCATTTT. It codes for CASSPGTESNQPQHF.

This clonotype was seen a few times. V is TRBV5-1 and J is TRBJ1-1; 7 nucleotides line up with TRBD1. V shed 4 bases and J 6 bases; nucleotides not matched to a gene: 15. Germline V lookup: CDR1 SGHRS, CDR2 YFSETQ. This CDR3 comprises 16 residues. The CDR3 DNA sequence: TGCGCCAGCAGCCCCGGACAGGTCGGAGTTTTTGCTGAAGCTTTCTTT. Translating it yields CASSPGQVGVFAEAFF.

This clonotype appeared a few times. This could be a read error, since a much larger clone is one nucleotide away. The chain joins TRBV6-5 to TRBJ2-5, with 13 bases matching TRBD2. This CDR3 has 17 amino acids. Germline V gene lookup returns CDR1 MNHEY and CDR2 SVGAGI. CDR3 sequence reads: CASSFTSGGAMGETKYF. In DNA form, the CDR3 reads TGTGCCAGCAGTTTCACTAGCGGGGGGGCCATGGGAGAGACCAAGTACTTC.

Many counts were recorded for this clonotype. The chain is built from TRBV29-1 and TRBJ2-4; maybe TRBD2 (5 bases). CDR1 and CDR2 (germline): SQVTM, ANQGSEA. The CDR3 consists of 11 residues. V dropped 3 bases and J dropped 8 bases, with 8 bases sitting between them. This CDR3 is CSVDHGDIQYF. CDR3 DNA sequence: TGCAGCGTTGACCACGGGGACATTCAGTACTTC.

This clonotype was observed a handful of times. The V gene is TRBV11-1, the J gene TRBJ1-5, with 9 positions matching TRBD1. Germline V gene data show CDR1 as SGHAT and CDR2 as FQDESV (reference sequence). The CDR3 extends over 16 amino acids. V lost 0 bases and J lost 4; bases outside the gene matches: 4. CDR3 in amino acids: CASSLAGTGNNQPQHF. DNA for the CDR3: TGTGCCAGCAGCTTAGCCGGGACAGGGAATAATCAGCCCCAGCATTTT.

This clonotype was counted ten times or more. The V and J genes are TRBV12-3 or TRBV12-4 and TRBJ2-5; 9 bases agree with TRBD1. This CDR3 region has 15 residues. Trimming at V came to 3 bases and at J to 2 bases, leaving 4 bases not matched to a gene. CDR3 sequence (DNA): TGTGCCAGCAGTTTGGGGACAGGGTCACAAGAGACCCAGTACTTC. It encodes CASSLGTGSQETQYF.

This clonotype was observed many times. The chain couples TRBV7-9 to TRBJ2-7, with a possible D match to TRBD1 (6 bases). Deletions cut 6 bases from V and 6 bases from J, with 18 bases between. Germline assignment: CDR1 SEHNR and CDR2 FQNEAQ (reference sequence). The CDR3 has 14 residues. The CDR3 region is CASRSRGPTSEQYF. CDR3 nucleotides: TGTGCCAGCAGATCCAGGGGACCCACTTCCGAGCAGTACTTC.

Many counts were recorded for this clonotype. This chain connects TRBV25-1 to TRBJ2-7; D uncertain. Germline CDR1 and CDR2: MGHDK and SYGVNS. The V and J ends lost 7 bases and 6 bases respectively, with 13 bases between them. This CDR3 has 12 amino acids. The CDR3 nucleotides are TGTGCCAGCATAGGTCTTTCCGGCGAGCAGTACTTC. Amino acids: CASIGLSGEQYF.

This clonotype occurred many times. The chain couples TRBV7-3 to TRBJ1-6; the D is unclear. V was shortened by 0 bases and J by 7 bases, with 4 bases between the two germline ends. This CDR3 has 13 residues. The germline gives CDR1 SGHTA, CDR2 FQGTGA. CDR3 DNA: TGTGCCAGCAGCTTAACCCTCAATTCACCCCTCCACTTT. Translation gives CASSLTLNSPLHF.

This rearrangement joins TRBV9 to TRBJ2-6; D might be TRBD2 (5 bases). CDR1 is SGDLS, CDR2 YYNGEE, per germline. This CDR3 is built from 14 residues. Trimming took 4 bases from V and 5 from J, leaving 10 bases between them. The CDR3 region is CASSRTGRANVLTF. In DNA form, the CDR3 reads TGTGCCAGCAGCCGGACGGGGAGGGCCAACGTCCTGACTTTC.

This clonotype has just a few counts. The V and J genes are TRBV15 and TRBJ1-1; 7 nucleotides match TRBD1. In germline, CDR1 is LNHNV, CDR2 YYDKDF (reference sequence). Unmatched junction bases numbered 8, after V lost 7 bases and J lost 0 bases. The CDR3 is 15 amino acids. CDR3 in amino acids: CATNRDSLMNTEAFF. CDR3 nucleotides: TGTGCCACCAACCGGGACAGCCTCATGAACACTGAAGCTTTCTTT.

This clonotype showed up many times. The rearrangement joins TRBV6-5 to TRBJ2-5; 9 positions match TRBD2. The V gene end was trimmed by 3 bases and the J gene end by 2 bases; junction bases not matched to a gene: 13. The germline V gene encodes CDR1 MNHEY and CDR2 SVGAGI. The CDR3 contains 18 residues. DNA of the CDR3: TGTGCCAGCAGTTATTCCCCATCGCCTAGCGGGGTGCAAGAGACCCAGTACTTC. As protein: CASSYSPSPSGVQETQYF.

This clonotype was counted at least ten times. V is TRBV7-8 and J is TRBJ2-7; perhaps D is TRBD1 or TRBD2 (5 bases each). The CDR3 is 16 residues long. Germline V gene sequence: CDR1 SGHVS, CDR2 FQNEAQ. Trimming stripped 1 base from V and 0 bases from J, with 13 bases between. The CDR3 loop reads CASSLGGRRNSYEQYF. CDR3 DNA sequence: TGTGCCAGCAGCTTAGGGGGGAGACGGAACTCCTACGAGCAGTACTTC.

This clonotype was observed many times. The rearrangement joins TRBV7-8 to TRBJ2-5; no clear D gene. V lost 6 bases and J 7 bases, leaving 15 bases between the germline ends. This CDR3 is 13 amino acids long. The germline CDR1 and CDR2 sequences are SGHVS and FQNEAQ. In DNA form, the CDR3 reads TGTGCCAGCAGTTTAACGCCCGCTGCGACCCAGTACTTC. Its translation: CASSLTPAATQYF.